This passage covers 27 T cell receptor beta chains from one sample sequenced in a study of technical replicates of blood from a handful of donors. Assay used: immunoSEQ multiplex PCR; TCRdb lists only in-frame clones, some missing. Of some 91,000 clones listed, more than 90% were seen once; the top ten hold 0.2% to 0.25%. Sequenced input: T cells isolated from PBMCs. Receptors were obtained from a human donor in good health.

The chain is built from TRBV7-3 and TRBJ2-3, with a weak D call TRBD2 (5 bases). This CDR3 contains 15 residues. The germline gives CDR1 SGHTA, CDR2 FQGTGA. V was clipped by 5 bases and J by 0 bases, with 12 bases between them. The CDR3 loop reads CASSPGLASTDTQYF. The CDR3, as DNA: TGTGCCAGCAGCCCTGGACTCGCTAGCACAGATACGCAGTATTTT. Drawing the rest from reference TRBV7-3 and TRBJ2-3, the complete variable domain is GAGVSQTPSNKVTEKGKYVELRCDPISGHTALYWYRQSLGQGPEFLIYFQGTGAADDSGLPNDRFFAVRPEGSVSTLKIQRTERGDSAVYLCASSPGLASTDTQYFGPGTRLTVL.

The chain employs TRBV5-1 and TRBJ2-1, with 9 nucleotides matching TRBD2. Trimming removed 5 bases from V and 8 bases from J; junction bases left unmatched: 8. Germline V gives CDR1 SGHRS, CDR2 YFSETQ. The CDR3 is 14 amino acids. CDR3 DNA sequence: TGCGCCAGCAGTTTACTAGCGGGTAACGATGAGCAGTTCTTC. This translates into CASSLLAGNDEQFF.

This chain joins TRBV28 and TRBJ1-4; 7 bases match TRBD1. V lost 5 bases and J lost 3; bases outside the gene matches: 3. CDR3 size: 14 residues. Looked up from germline, CDR1 is MDHEN and CDR2 is SYDVKM. The CDR3 nucleotides read TGTGCCAGCAGTACAGGGGCGGCTAATGAAAAACTGTTTTTT. It codes for CASSTGAANEKLFF. Complete variable domain (other parts from reference TRBV28 and TRBJ1-4): DVKVTQSSRYLVKRTGEKVFLECVQDMDHENMFWYRQDPGLGLRLIYFSYDVKMKEKGDIPEGYSVSREKKERFSLILESASTNQTSMYLCASSTGAANEKLFFGSGTQLSVL.

The chain joins TRBV18 to TRBJ2-7; perhaps TRBD2 as D (6 bases). This CDR3 has 15 amino acids. Germline-derived CDR1 and CDR2 are KGHSH and LQKENI. Trimming removed 0 bases from V and 4 bases from J, with 13 bases in between. CDR3 sequence reads: CASSPPGTRMYEQYF. The CDR3 region has the DNA TGTGCCAGCTCACCACCCGGGACTCGAATGTACGAGCAGTACTTC.

The chain couples TRBV27 to TRBJ2-7; 9 nucleotides line up with TRBD2. CDR3 size: 16 residues. Germline V gives CDR1 MNHEY, CDR2 SMNVEV (reference sequence). With V trimmed by 3 bases and J by 7 bases, 13 bases remained unmatched. As DNA, the CDR3 is TGTGCCAGCAGTTTTTTTTCGGCGGGGGGGCCTGGGGAGCAGTACTTC. It translates to CASSFFSAGGPGEQYF.

For the CDR3, the DNA is TGCGCCAGCAGCTTGGTGCAGGGGGCGCAGGAGCAGTACTTC. Its protein is CASSLVQGAQEQYF. V gene TRBV5-1 combines with J gene TRBJ2-7; 8 nucleotides line up with TRBD1. This CDR3 has 14 amino acids. Germline V gives CDR1 SGHRS, CDR2 YFSETQ. V dropped 0 bases and J dropped 7; count of bases not matched to a gene: 6.

The genes are TRBV11-3 and TRBJ2-1; 9 bases are a match to TRBD1. Unmatched junction bases numbered 16, after V lost 4 bases and J lost 6 bases. The CDR3 has 18 amino acids. Germline V gene lookup returns CDR1 SGHNT and CDR2 YENEEA. CDR3 nucleotides: TGTGCCAGCAGCTATGGACAGGGGTTTATCTTGGAGAGCAATGAGCAGTTCTTC. It codes for CASSYGQGFILESNEQFF.

The rearrangement uses TRBV12-5 and TRBJ1-5; D unresolved. With 7 bases removed from V and 7 bases from J, the gap between germline ends came to 8 bases. This CDR3 spans 11 amino acids. CDR1 is LGHNT and CDR2 is FRNRAP in the germline V gene. The CDR3 sequence is CASAREQPQHF. CDR3 nucleotide sequence: TGTGCTAGTGCCCGGGAGCAGCCCCAGCATTTT.

This chain uses TRBV6-7 with TRBJ1-3; D not resolved. TRBV6-7 is labeled an ORF, and its function is uncertain. The CDR3 is 23 residues long. V gave up 11 bases and J gave up 3 bases, with 44 bases separating them. The CDR3 loop reads CAGDLFTPTKKPHILAFGNTIYF. DNA for the CDR3: TGTGCCGGCGACCTATTTACCCCCACTAAAAAACCCCACATCCTAGCATTTGGAAACACCATATATTTT.

The rearrangement uses TRBV6-5 and TRBJ1-3; no clear D gene. This CDR3 comprises 14 residues. Germline CDR1 is MNHEY and CDR2 is SVGAGI. V was clipped by 6 bases and J by 0 bases, with 9 bases between them. The chain's CDR3 is CASRTRYSGNTIYF. The CDR3 bases are TGTGCCAGCAGAACGAGGTACTCTGGAAACACCATATATTTT.

This clone was seen once. The chain couples TRBV7-9 to TRBJ2-1; TRBD1 matches at 7 bases. The V segment lost 5 bases and the J segment 7 bases; nucleotides outside the gene matches: 8. Per germline, CDR1 SEHNR and CDR2 FQNEAQ (reference sequence). The CDR3 runs to 14 residues. The CDR3 protein is CASSPLRDSNEQFF. DNA of the CDR3: TGTGCCAGCAGCCCGCTCCGGGACAGTAATGAGCAGTTCTTC. Full variable domain (rest looked up from reference TRBV7-9 and TRBJ2-1): DTGVSQNPRHKITKRGQNVTFRCDPISEHNRLYWYRQTLGQGPEFLTYFQNEAQLEKSRLLSDRFSAERPKGSFSTLEIQRTEQGDSAMYLCASSPLRDSNEQFFGPGTRLTVL.

The rearrangement links TRBV5-6 to TRBJ2-1; D may be TRBD2 (6 bases). Germline CDR1 and CDR2: SGHDT and YYEEEE. This CDR3 is 14 amino acids long. The germline V and J ends were trimmed by 1 base and 7 bases, with 12 bases remaining between them. CDR3 nucleotide sequence: TGTGCCAGCAGCTTGTGGGTCCGGGAGAATGAGCAGTTCTTC. Translating gives CASSLWVRENEQFF.

This sequence joins TRBV28 and TRBJ2-7; perhaps TRBD1 as D (5 bases). Germline-derived CDR1 and CDR2 are MDHEN and SYDVKM. V lost 3 bases and J 6 bases, leaving 15 bases between the germline ends. The CDR3 has 14 amino acids. The CDR3 DNA is TGTGCCAGCAGTTTCCCCCGAAGGGGTTCCGAGCAGTACTTC. This gives the protein CASSFPRRGSEQYF.

This clone has only a few counts. The chain is built from TRBV29-1 and TRBJ1-1; 8 bases agree with TRBD1. This CDR3 has 13 amino acids. The germline V gene encodes CDR1 SQVTM and CDR2 ANQGSEA. V gave up 4 bases and J gave up 6 bases; unmatched junction bases: 7. The CDR3 DNA reads TGCAGCGTTGTAGGACAGGGAATCTCTGAAGCTTTCTTT. Translated, it gives CSVVGQGISEAFF.

The genes are TRBV9 and TRBJ2-2, with D unresolved. Germline CDR1 and CDR2: SGDLS and YYNGEE. V gave up 6 bases and J gave up 5 bases, with 14 bases separating them. This CDR3 is 14 amino acids long. CDR3 residues: CASIATPQTGELFF. CDR3 coding DNA: TGTGCCAGCATCGCCACCCCTCAGACCGGGGAGCTGTTTTTT.

The chain recombines TRBV6-5 with TRBJ1-5; TRBD1 aligns across 8 bases. Germline V gene lookup returns CDR1 MNHEY and CDR2 SVGAGI. With 6 bases clipped from V and 7 bases from J, the junction kept 8 bases outside the gene matches. The CDR3 is made up of 14 amino acids. The CDR3 DNA reads TGTGCCAGCAGCAGGGGGCAGGTGAGACAGCCCCAGCATTTT. Protein sequence: CASSRGQVRQPQHF.

A single count supports this clone. This chain joins TRBV28 and TRBJ2-5; possible D gene TRBD2, 6 bases. Germline CDR1 and CDR2: MDHEN and SYDVKM. The V gene lost 4 bases and the J gene lost 5 bases, with 14 bases spanning the gap. The CDR3 contains 14 residues. The CDR3 DNA is TGTGCCAGCAGTTCTGTCGGGAGTATGGAGACCCAGTACTTC. Its protein is CASSSVGSMETQYF.

The rearrangement joins TRBV19 to TRBJ2-3; D not resolved. Germline CDR1 LNHDA, CDR2 SQIVND (reference sequence). Trimming left V 3 bases short and J 4 bases short, with 14 bases between. The CDR3 consists of 15 residues. For the CDR3, the DNA is TGTGCCAGTAGTATGGGCCCAGTACCGGCAGATACGCAGTATTTT. Amino acids: CASSMGPVPADTQYF.

The V and J genes are TRBV28 and TRBJ2-3, with TRBD2 matching over 7 bases. This CDR3 is built from 17 residues. Germline V gene lookup returns CDR1 MDHEN and CDR2 SYDVKM. V lost 5 bases, J lost 0 bases, and 11 bases stayed unmatched. The CDR3 region is CASSPFGRGISTDTQYF. In DNA form, the CDR3 reads TGTGCCAGCAGTCCGTTCGGGCGGGGGATAAGCACAGATACGCAGTATTTT.

This clone came up once. CDR3 residues: CASSLGTGLREAFF. CDR3 bases: TGCGCCAGCAGCTTAGGGACAGGGTTAAGGGAGGCTTTCTTT. V and J are TRBV5-1 and TRBJ1-1, with TRBD1 identical over 9 bases. The CDR3 has 14 amino acids. The V and J ends lost 2 bases and 11 bases, in that order; junction bases with no gene match: 10. Germline V gene lookup returns CDR1 SGHRS and CDR2 YFSETQ.

The chain couples TRBV15 to TRBJ2-7, with 7 bases that match TRBD1. The CDR3 length is 15 residues. Germline values: CDR1 LNHNV, CDR2 YYDKDF (reference sequence). V lost 0 bases and J lost 2; bases outside the gene matches: 4. The CDR3 protein is CATSRDRTGAYEQYF. CDR3 DNA: TGTGCCACCAGCAGAGATAGAACAGGGGCCTACGAGCAGTACTTC.

The chain employs TRBV10-2 and TRBJ1-1, with a weak D call TRBD1 (6 bases). From germline, CDR1 is WSHSY and CDR2 SAAADI. The CDR3 is 14 residues long. The V end was cut by 6 bases, the J end by 5 bases, with 16 bases between. This chain's CDR3 is CASRETGFLTEAFF. The CDR3 DNA sequence: TGCGCCAGCAGGGAAACAGGGTTTTTGACTGAAGCTTTCTTT.

V usage is TRBV7-3 and J usage is TRBJ2-3, with D maybe TRBD1 (5 bases). Trimming took off 5 bases at V and 4 bases at J, with 10 bases between the two ends. Looked up from germline, CDR1 is SGHTA and CDR2 is FQGTGA. This CDR3 has 13 residues. CDR3 DNA: TGTGCCAGCAGCCAACAGACAGCAGATACGCAGTATTTT. Encoded protein: CASSQQTADTQYF.

The V gene is TRBV11-2, the J gene TRBJ2-7, with D possibly matching TRBD1 (5 bases). Trimming pared 4 bases from V and 0 bases from J, leaving 19 bases between. The CDR3 loop spans 17 amino acids. Germline assignment: CDR1 SGHAT and CDR2 FQNNGV. CDR3 coding DNA: TGTGCCAGCAGCTCCTGGTTGGCAGGGCCAAGCTCCTACGAGCAGTACTTC. Protein: CASSSWLAGPSSYEQYF.

This chain links TRBV6-6 with TRBJ1-5; TRBD1 agrees at 8 bases. Germline V gene lookup returns CDR1 MNHNY and CDR2 SVGAGI (reference sequence). The J segment lost 0 bases and the V segment lost 5 bases, leaving 3 bases of the junction unmatched. The CDR3 totals 15 residues. CDR3 DNA: TGTGCCAGCAGTCAGGGGGCGCATAGCAATCAGCCCCAGCATTTT. Encoded protein: CASSQGAHSNQPQHF.

This chain connects TRBV5-6 to TRBJ2-3; D is uncertain. This CDR3 spans 14 amino acids. Per germline, CDR1 SGHDT and CDR2 YYEEEE. Deletions cut 0 bases from V and 0 bases from J, with 5 bases between. This CDR3 reads CASSLVSSTDTQYF. The DNA for the CDR3 is TGTGCCAGCAGCTTGGTTTCTAGCACAGATACGCAGTATTTT.

The chain couples TRBV4-1 to TRBJ2-7; 8 nucleotides align to TRBD1. Looked up from germline, CDR1 is MGHRA and CDR2 is YSYEKL. The CDR3 contains 15 residues. Germline trimming cut 5 bases from V and 0 bases from J; bases unmatched to any gene: 6. CDR3: CASSANRGSSYEQYF. CDR3 coding DNA: TGCGCCAGCAGCGCAAACAGGGGGAGCTCCTACGAGCAGTACTTC.